Following are 26 T cell receptor beta chains from one sample sequenced in a study of control samples from healthy donors and cancer patients. Only in-frame clones appear in the TCRdb table, and some are missing; sequencing was by immunoSEQ multiplex PCR. The sample has 130,000 to 150,000 clones, around 94% seen once. The specimen was PBMCs. These receptors were collected from a man between 60 and 75 years old with colorectal cancer.

The chain combines TRBV5-1 with TRBJ1-5; D may be TRBD1 (5 bases). There are 14 residues in the CDR3. Trimming removed 4 bases from V and 3 bases from J, with 11 bases in between. Germline V gene data show CDR1 as SGHRS and CDR2 as YFSETQ. CDR3 DNA sequence: TGCGCCAGCAGCCCCGGACACAACAATCAGCCCCAGCATTTT. It yields the protein CASSPGHNNQPQHF.

This chain connects TRBV29-1 to TRBJ2-7; TRBD2 might be the D (6 bases). Germline V gene lookup returns CDR1 SQVTM and CDR2 ANQGSEA. V was cut by 7 bases and J by 7 bases, with 14 bases left in between. CDR3 length: 11 amino acids. The CDR3 DNA sequence: TGCAGCGGGGGGGTACCGAGGGAGCAGTACTTC. Its protein product is CSGGVPREQYF.

The chain links TRBV24-1 to TRBJ1-5; 7 bases agree with TRBD1. This CDR3 is built from 15 residues. The V and J ends lost 4 bases and 5 bases, in that order; junction bases with no gene match: 7. The germline CDR1 and CDR2 sequences are KGHDR and SFDVKD. Here the CDR3 reads CATSDPDRADQPQHF. DNA of the CDR3: TGTGCCACCAGTGACCCCGACAGGGCGGATCAGCCCCAGCATTTT.

This chain links TRBV2 with TRBJ2-3; D remains ambiguous. Germline V gene data show CDR1 as SNHLY and CDR2 as FYNNEI. Trimming left V 6 bases short and J 0 bases short, with 16 bases between. CDR3 length equals 16 residues. CDR3 amino acids: CASRDGPQKSTDTQYF. CDR3 DNA: TGTGCCAGCAGGGACGGACCGCAAAAAAGCACAGATACGCAGTATTTT.

This clone appeared a single time. J is TRBJ2-7 and V is TRBV28; 7 bases map to TRBD1. V gave up 6 bases and J gave up 4 bases; unmatched junction bases: 3. Per germline, CDR1 MDHEN and CDR2 SYDVKM. The CDR3 has 12 residues. CDR3 DNA sequence: TGTGCCAGCAGCCTGACAGGGTACGAGCAGTACTTC. It is translated as CASSLTGYEQYF.

The chain joins TRBV28 to TRBJ2-7; TRBD1 matches at 7 bases. CDR1 is MDHEN and CDR2 is SYDVKM in the germline V gene. J gave up 4 bases and V 6 bases, and 12 bases lay outside the gene matches. The CDR3 has 15 amino acids. CDR3 bases: TGTGCCAGCAGCAGCGGACAGGCTCCGATTTACGAGCAGTACTTC. Amino acids: CASSSGQAPIYEQYF.

The rearrangement uses TRBV28 and TRBJ1-1; D remains unclear. The CDR3 has 11 residues. The germline V gene encodes CDR1 MDHEN and CDR2 SYDVKM. V lost 11 bases, J lost 7 bases, and 14 bases lay in between. CDR3 sequence: CASEGTVEAFF. As DNA, the CDR3 is TGTGCCTCAGAGGGCACAGTTGAAGCTTTCTTT.

The rearrangement joins TRBV30 to TRBJ2-7; 7 bases are shared with TRBD1. CDR1 GTSNPN and CDR2 SVGIG come from the germline V gene (reference sequence). After removal of 5 bases from V and 6 bases from J, the junction contained 16 bases not matched to a gene. The CDR3 consists of 15 residues. Written as DNA, the CDR3 is TGTGCCTGGCGTCCCCCTGACAGGGATTTCGCCGAGCAGTACTTC. Translated: CAWRPPDRDFAEQYF.

The gene calls are TRBV5-1 and TRBJ1-3, with D maybe TRBD1 (5 bases). V was trimmed by 0 bases and J by 2 bases, leaving 9 bases between them. CDR1 and CDR2 from the germline V gene are SGHRS and YFSETQ. This CDR3 is 15 amino acids long. CDR3: CASSLGGTPGNTIYF. In DNA form, the CDR3 reads TGCGCCAGCAGCTTGGGCGGGACCCCTGGAAACACCATATATTTT.

This clone has just one count. This sequence joins TRBV5-1 and TRBJ1-1; TRBD1 aligns across 7 bases. Germline V gene sequence: CDR1 SGHRS, CDR2 YFSETQ. The CDR3 spans 15 residues. With V trimmed by 0 bases and J by 1 base, 3 bases remained unmatched. As DNA, the CDR3 is TGCGCCAGCAGCTTGGGAGCAGGGGGGAACACTGAAGCTTTCTTT. Protein sequence: CASSLGAGGNTEAFF.

The chain links TRBV6-5 to TRBJ2-1; possibly TRBD2 for D (6 bases). V was shortened by 7 bases and J by 0 bases, with 10 bases between the two germline ends. Germline values: CDR1 MNHEY, CDR2 SVGAGI. This CDR3 has 14 amino acids. The CDR3 nucleotides are TGTGCCAGCAAGGACGGGGGCTCCTACAATGAGCAGTTCTTC. It codes for CASKDGGSYNEQFF.

The rearrangement uses TRBV19 and TRBJ1-4; no definite D call. Per germline, CDR1 LNHDA and CDR2 SQIVND (reference sequence). The CDR3 totals 16 residues. V was clipped by 5 bases and J by 3 bases, with 16 bases between them. The CDR3 is CASSSPRTAPNEKLFF. CDR3 nucleotides: TGTGCCAGTAGTTCACCAAGGACGGCGCCTAATGAAAAACTGTTTTTT.

The chain combines TRBV9 with TRBJ1-2; TRBD1 aligns across 8 bases. V lost 4 bases to trimming and J lost 7 bases; unmatched junction nucleotides: 9. The germline V gene encodes CDR1 SGDLS and CDR2 YYNGEE. The CDR3 extends over 14 amino acids. The CDR3 spells CASSPDRVTGGYTF. CDR3 nucleotide sequence: TGTGCCAGCAGCCCGGACAGGGTCACCGGTGGCTACACCTTC.

The chain couples TRBV5-5 to TRBJ1-2; D ambiguous. The CDR3 consists of 17 residues. Germline V gene sequence: CDR1 SGHKS, CDR2 YYEKEE (reference sequence). The germline V and J ends were trimmed by 0 bases and 3 bases, with 18 bases remaining between them. For the CDR3, the DNA is TGTGCCAGCAGCTTGGTCAGCACGGTAAAAGGAGACTATGGCTACACCTTC. This encodes CASSLVSTVKGDYGYTF. The whole variable domain, remainder taken from reference TRBV5-5 and TRBJ1-2, is DAGVTQSPTHLIKTRGQQVTLRCSPISGHKSVSWYQQVLGQGPQFIFQYYEKEERGRGNFPDRFSARQFPNYSSELNVNALLLGDSALYLCASSLVSTVKGDYGYTFGSGTRLTVV.

The chain uses TRBV10-3 and TRBJ1-3; TRBD1 matches 7 bases. This CDR3 comprises 13 residues. Germline lookup yields CDR1 ENHRY and CDR2 SYGVKD. V trimming: 11 bases; J trimming: 0 bases; junction bases outside the gene matches: 4. The DNA for the CDR3 is TGTGCCGCAGGGGGAGTCTCTGGAAACACCATATATTTT. Amino acid sequence: CAAGGVSGNTIYF.

The gene calls are TRBV2 and TRBJ2-1; the D gene is possibly TRBD1 (6 bases). Trimming took off 4 bases at V and 4 bases at J, with 8 bases between the two ends. The CDR3 covers 13 residues. In germline, CDR1 is SNHLY, CDR2 FYNNEI. This CDR3 reads CASSGDTYNEQFF. CDR3 DNA sequence: TGTGCCAGCAGTGGGGACACTTACAATGAGCAGTTCTTC.

DNA for the CDR3: TGTGCCAGTAGTAATCGACAGGGAATACACGGCTACACCTTC. This sequence encodes CASSNRQGIHGYTF. The V call is TRBV19, the J call TRBJ1-2, with 7 nucleotides matching TRBD1. V was clipped by 4 bases and J by 8 bases; unmatched bases: 10. CDR3 size: 14 residues. Per the germline V gene, CDR1 is LNHDA and CDR2 is SQIVND (reference sequence). The variable domain in full, with the rest retrieved from reference TRBV19 and TRBJ1-2, is DGGITQSPKYLFRKEGQNVTLSCEQNLNHDAMYWYRQDPGQGLRLIYYSQIVNDFQKGDIAEGYSVSREKKESFPLTVTSAQKNPTAFYLCASSNRQGIHGYTFGSGTRLTVV.

This rearrangement joins TRBV5-6 to TRBJ1-3, with 7 bases aligning to TRBD1. The CDR3 has 15 amino acids. Germline assignment: CDR1 SGHDT and CDR2 YYEEEE. The V and J ends lost 5 bases and 4 bases, in that order; junction bases with no gene match: 9. The chain's CDR3 is CASRVGQNKGNTIYF. In nucleotides, the CDR3 is TGTGCCAGCAGAGTGGGACAGAACAAAGGAAACACCATATATTTT.

This chain connects TRBV2 to TRBJ2-2; 8 bases map to TRBD2. Germline-derived CDR1 and CDR2 are SNHLY and FYNNEI. With 7 bases clipped from V and 2 bases from J, the junction kept 3 bases outside the gene matches. The CDR3 sequence is 14 residues long. The CDR3 here is CASIGGGNTGELFF. DNA of the CDR3: TGTGCCAGCATCGGGGGGGGCAACACCGGGGAGCTGTTTTTT.

The chain has TRBV7-2 and TRBJ1-1; no clear D gene. Trimming removed 1 base from V and 4 bases from J, with 7 bases in between. Germline assignment: CDR1 SGHTA and CDR2 FQGNSA. The CDR3 has 13 residues. The CDR3 spells CASSLEEVTEAFF. Here the CDR3 DNA reads TGTGCCAGCAGCTTAGAGGAGGTCACTGAAGCTTTCTTT.

The V gene is TRBV5-1, the J gene TRBJ2-7, with 8 bases identical to TRBD2. The V gene's germline CDR1 is SGHRS and CDR2 YFSETQ. This CDR3 has 15 amino acids. V shed 4 bases, J shed 0 bases, and the junction held 6 bases outside the gene matches. For the CDR3, the DNA is TGCGCCAGCAGCCTCACTAGCGGACACTCCTACGAGCAGTACTTC. Amino acid sequence: CASSLTSGHSYEQYF. Using reference TRBV5-1 and TRBJ2-7 for the parts outside the CDR3, the full variable domain is KAGVTQTPRYLIKTRGQQVTLSCSPISGHRSVSWYQQTPGQGLQFLFEYFSETQRNKGNFPGRFSGRQFSNSRSEMNVSTLELGDSALYLCASSLTSGHSYEQYFGPGTRLTVT.

This chain uses TRBV4-3 with TRBJ2-3; 10 nucleotides agree with TRBD2. Germline CDR1 is LGHNA and CDR2 is YSLEER. The CDR3 extends over 17 amino acids. Trimming removed 4 bases from V and 5 bases from J; junction bases left unmatched: 12. The CDR3 bases are TGCGCCAGCAGCCCCTCGCGAGGAGCGGGGGGGAAAGATACGCAGTATTTT. Translation: CASSPSRGAGGKDTQYF.

This chain joins TRBV7-2 and TRBJ2-5, with a possible D match to TRBD2 (5 bases). CDR1 is SGHTA and CDR2 is FQGNSA in the germline V gene. The CDR3 is 15 amino acids. The V end was cut by 5 bases, the J end by 0 bases, with 13 bases between. The CDR3 DNA reads as TGTGCCAGCAGCCCAGCGGTGTGGGACCAAGAGACCCAGTACTTC. This gives the protein CASSPAVWDQETQYF. The full variable domain, completed using reference TRBV7-2 and TRBJ2-5, is GAGVSQSPSNKVTEKGKDVELRCDPISGHTALYWYRQSLGQGLEFLIYFQGNSAPDKSGLPSDRFSAERTGGSVSTLTIQRTQQEDSAVYLCASSPAVWDQETQYFGPGTRLLVL.

This chain links TRBV30 with TRBJ1-1; D call uncertain. V was trimmed by 1 base and J by 9 bases, leaving 12 bases between them. Germline loops: CDR1 GTSNPN, CDR2 SVGIG (reference sequence). There are 12 residues in the CDR3. The CDR3 DNA sequence: TGTGCCTGGAGTGGGAGTGGCTTGAAAGCTTTCTTT. Translated: CAWSGSGLKAFF. Combining the CDR3 with reference TRBV30 and TRBJ1-1 gives the whole variable domain SQTIHQWPATLVQPVGSPLSLECTVEGTSNPNLYWYRQAAGRGLQLLFYSVGIGQISSEVPQNLSASRPQDRQFILSSKKLLLSDSGFYLCAWSGSGLKAFFGQGTRLTVV.

The chain joins TRBV9 to TRBJ1-6; D may be TRBD1 (6 bases). V lost 3 bases, J lost 9 bases, and 16 bases lay in between. This CDR3 spans 15 amino acids. Germline CDR1 is SGDLS and CDR2 is YYNGEE. The CDR3 sequence is CASSGDWGGGSPLHF. The CDR3 bases are TGTGCCAGCAGCGGAGACTGGGGGGGCGGTTCACCCCTCCACTTT.

V gene TRBV27 combines with J gene TRBJ2-7; no clear D gene. Trimming removed 2 bases at V and 5 bases at J, with 4 bases between. This CDR3 comprises 11 residues. The germline V gene has CDR1 MNHEY and CDR2 SMNVEV (reference sequence). CDR3 in amino acids: CASSLGNEQYF. For the CDR3, the DNA is TGTGCCAGCAGTTTAGGGAACGAGCAGTACTTC.